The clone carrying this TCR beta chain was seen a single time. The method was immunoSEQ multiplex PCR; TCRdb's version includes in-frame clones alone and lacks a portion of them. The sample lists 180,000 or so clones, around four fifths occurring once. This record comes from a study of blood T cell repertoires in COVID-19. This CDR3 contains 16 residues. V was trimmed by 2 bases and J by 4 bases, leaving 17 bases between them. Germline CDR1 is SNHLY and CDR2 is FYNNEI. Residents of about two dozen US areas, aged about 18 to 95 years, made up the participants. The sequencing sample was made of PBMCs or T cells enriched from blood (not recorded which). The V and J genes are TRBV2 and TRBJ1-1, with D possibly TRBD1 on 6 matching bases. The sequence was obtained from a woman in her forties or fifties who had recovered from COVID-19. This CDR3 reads CASSEHREMTSTEAFF. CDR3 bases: TGTGCCAGCAGTGAACACAGGGAGATGACAAGCACTGAAGCTTTCTTT.